The clone carrying this TCR beta chain came up many times. This sample stems from a study of T cells in Graves' hyperthyroidism and ophthalmopathy. The source material, RNA transcripts, was used to amplify TCR beta CDR3 regions. Using the HTBI primer set, a first-round RT-PCR was run on the TCR CDR3. Via MiXCR, TCRdb re-called the multiplex PCR reads, giving one row per CDR3 protein. Of around 600,000 distinct CDR3 sequences listed, more than 12% are singletons. The CDR3 runs to 15 residues. V was pared by 0 bases and J by 2 bases, with 14 bases between. Germline-derived CDR1 and CDR2 are DFQATT and SNEGSKA (reference sequence).

This sequence joins TRBV20-1 and TRBJ2-7; D might be TRBD2 (5 bases). This sequence originates from a woman between 45 and 60 years old with Graves' ophthalmopathy. Material: blood. The CDR3 coding sequence is TGCAGTGCTAGAGATTCCGGAAGCGGCGCCTACGAGCAGTACTTC. This codes for CSARDSGSGAYEQYF.